This T cell receptor beta chain was recovered during a study of shared clonotypes between healthy human individuals. Clones were sequenced by immunoSEQ multiplex PCR, and TCRdb holds only the in-frame ones, with some missing. There are about 580,000 clones in the sample; roughly 98% occur only once, and approximately 0.3% lies in the top ten. This CDR3 has 14 residues. Trimming pared 8 bases from V and 1 base from J, leaving 15 bases between. Looked up from germline, CDR1 is SGHAT and CDR2 is FQNNGV. CD8 cells regarded as naive lacked CD45RO, were positively chosen for CCR7, and omitted terminally differentiated effector memory CD45RA+ cells.

This TCR was recovered from a man younger than 40 in good health. Sequencing used naive CD8+ T cells sorted from blood. The chain couples TRBV11-2 to TRBJ2-7, with a possible D match to TRBD2 (6 bases). DNA of the CDR3: TGTGCCAGCCTCGCCGTGGAGGGTTCCTACGAGCAGTACTTC. It codes for CASLAVEGSYEQYF.